What follows are 9 T cell receptor beta chains derived from one specimen sequenced in a study of T cell changes during pregnancy in multiple sclerosis. Only in-frame clones appear in the TCRdb table, and some are missing; sequencing was by immunoSEQ multiplex PCR. This sample has just under 80,000 clones, with 85% to 95% found just once. The material was peripheral blood, obtained in the first trimester of pregnancy. The receptor set was obtained from a female donor with multiple sclerosis, enrolled in a pregnancy study.

The chain uses TRBV29-1 and TRBJ2-5; tentative D call: TRBD2 (6 bases). V lost 0 bases to trimming and J lost 5 bases, with 13 bases between them. The V gene's germline CDR1 is SQVTM and CDR2 ANQGSEA. CDR3 length: 14 residues. The CDR3: CSVEDLRGGETQYF. DNA of the CDR3: TGCAGCGTTGAAGATCTAAGAGGAGGGGAGACCCAGTACTTC.

V usage is TRBV28 and J usage is TRBJ2-1; 7 positions agree with TRBD1. With V trimmed by 5 bases and J by 9 bases, 10 bases remained unmatched. The CDR3 sequence is 14 residues long. CDR1 and CDR2 (germline): MDHEN, SYDVKM. The CDR3 DNA follows: TGTGCCAGCAGTCCTAACCGCAGGGGGAGTGAGCAGTTCTTC. Translation gives CASSPNRRGSEQFF.

This rearrangement joins TRBV5-1 to TRBJ2-7; 7 bases align to TRBD1. The germline CDR1 and CDR2 sequences are SGHRS and YFSETQ. With 7 bases clipped from V and 4 bases from J, the junction kept 14 bases outside the gene matches. This CDR3 is built from 15 residues. The CDR3 spells CASRRNSQGDYEQYF. The CDR3 DNA reads as TGCGCCAGCCGGAGAAATAGTCAGGGGGATTACGAGCAGTACTTC.

The chain employs TRBV2 and TRBJ1-4; weak D call: TRBD1 (6 bases). Germline assignment: CDR1 SNHLY and CDR2 FYNNEI. V was clipped by 10 bases and J by 9 bases, with 24 bases between them. There are 15 residues in the CDR3. The CDR3 coding sequence is TGTGCCACCCAGGGGACCTCTGACCCCGGACAAAAACTGTTTTTT. Translation: CATQGTSDPGQKLFF.

The CDR3 sequence: CASSSDRGMDGYTF. The CDR3 region has the DNA TGTGCCAGCAGTTCAGACAGGGGGATGGATGGCTACACCTTC. The V call is TRBV6-5, the J call TRBJ1-2; 9 nucleotides align to TRBD1. After removal of 4 bases from V and 6 bases from J, the junction contained 6 bases not matched to a gene. Germline lookup yields CDR1 MNHEY and CDR2 SVGAGI. This CDR3 spans 14 amino acids.

The V call is TRBV21-1, the J call TRBJ2-2; the table assigns TRBD2, which was not confirmed against the DNA. TRBV21-1 is classified as a pseudogene. This CDR3 is built from 18 residues. In DNA, the CDR3 is TGTGCCAGCAGCAGGTTGGGTAGCGGGAAGCTTTACACCGGGGAGCTGTTTTTT. Amino acids: CASSRLGSGKLYTGELFF.

The chain couples TRBV6-1 to TRBJ2-7; 10 nucleotides agree with TRBD1. Germline-derived CDR1 and CDR2 are MNHNS and SASEGT. Trimming took 9 bases from V and 2 from J; bases not matched to a gene: 10. The CDR3 is made up of 15 amino acids. The CDR3 sequence: CASTRAGTGAYEQYF. As DNA, the CDR3 is TGTGCCAGTACGAGAGCCGGGACAGGGGCCTACGAGCAGTACTTC.

The rearrangement links TRBV5-1 to TRBJ2-1; the D gene is possibly TRBD2 (6 bases). The CDR3 has 15 residues. The V end lost 0 bases, the J end lost 4 bases, and 11 bases lay between the germline ends. Germline V gene data show CDR1 as SGHRS and CDR2 as YFSETQ. The CDR3 nucleotides are TGCGCCAGCAGCTTGGGGGGGGTCTCTTACAATGAGCAGTTCTTC. Its protein product is CASSLGGVSYNEQFF.

The chain is built from TRBV7-9 and TRBJ1-2; 7 positions match TRBD1. V lost 3 bases, J lost 10 bases, and 2 bases stayed unmatched. In germline, CDR1 is SEHNR, CDR2 FQNEAQ (reference sequence). This CDR3 has 11 residues. CDR3 sequence reads: CASSFDRAYTF. The CDR3 DNA reads TGTGCCAGCAGCTTTGACAGGGCCTACACCTTC.